Below, one TCR beta chain is given with its context. This sample stems from a study of blood T cell repertoires in COVID-19. Turning to the study itself: PBMCs, B-cell-depleted T cells, or T cells were the source of the cDNA or gDNA that made up the material.

In the authors' workflow: The assay estimated nucleated cells by amplifying reference gene primers. Here immunoSEQ multiplex PCR was the method, and the copy in TCRdb shows in-frame clones only, minus some. V and J calls and clone size are given by that table; D and trimming were obtained from the DNA. Altogether about 200,000 clones are present, more than 70% being singletons, with the ten largest covering around 1.5%. The CDR3 is 15 amino acids. CDR1 and CDR2 from the germline V gene are MNHNS and SASEGT. Trimming stripped 1 base from V and 0 bases from J, with 7 bases between. Material for sequencing was peripheral blood. The rearrangement joins TRBV6-1 to TRBJ2-1, with a weak D call TRBD1 (5 bases). The sequence came from a man aged 18 to 30 with active or convalescent COVID-19. CDR3 sequence (DNA): TGTGCCAGCAGTGAAGGGGGCCCCTCCTACAATGAGCAGTTCTTC. Translating gives CASSEGGPSYNEQFF.